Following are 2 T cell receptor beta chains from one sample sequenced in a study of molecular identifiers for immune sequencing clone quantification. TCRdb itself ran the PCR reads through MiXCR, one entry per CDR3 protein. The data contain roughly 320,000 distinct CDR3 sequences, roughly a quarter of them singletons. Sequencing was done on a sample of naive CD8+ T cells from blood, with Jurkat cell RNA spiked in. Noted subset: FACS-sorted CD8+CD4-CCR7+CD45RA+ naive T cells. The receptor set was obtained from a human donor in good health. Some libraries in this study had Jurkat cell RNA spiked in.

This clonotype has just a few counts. CDR3 nucleotides: TGTGCCTGGGGACAGGGTGTTCACAATGAGCAGTTCTTC. Its translation: CAWGQGVHNEQFF. V and J are TRBV30 and TRBJ2-1; 8 bases agree with TRBD1. This CDR3 is built from 13 residues. The V and J ends lost 5 bases and 5 bases, in that order; junction bases with no gene match: 5. Germline loops: CDR1 GTSNPN, CDR2 SVGIG (reference sequence).

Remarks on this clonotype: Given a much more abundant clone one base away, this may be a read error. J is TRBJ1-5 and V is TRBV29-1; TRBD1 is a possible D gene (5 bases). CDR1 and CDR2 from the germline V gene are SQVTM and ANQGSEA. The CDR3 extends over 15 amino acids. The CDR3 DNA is TGCAGCGTTGAAGGGACGGGGCAAAGCAATCAGCCCCGGCATTTT. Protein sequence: CSVEGTGQSNQPRHF. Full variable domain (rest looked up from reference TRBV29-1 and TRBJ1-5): SAVISQKPSRDICQRGTSLTIQCQVDSQVTMMFWYRQQPGQSLTLIATANQGSEATYESGFVIDKFPISRPNLTFSTLTVSNMSPEDSSIYLCSVEGTGQSNQPRHFGDGTRLSIL.